This T cell receptor (beta chain) was sequenced during a study of T cell responses to AZD1222 COVID-19 vaccine. Measured with immunoSEQ multiplex PCR; TCRdb has only the in-frame clones, and not every one. The sample includes over 110,000 clones, approximately 90% of them seen just once. Sequencing used peripheral blood, obtained on day 0 of AZD1222 vaccination. This clonotype was sampled from an adult in good health.

In DNA, the CDR3 is TGTGCCAGCAGCCGATGGACAGGGGTAGGAGGAACTGAAGCTTTCTTT. It specifies CASSRWTGVGGTEAFF. This chain links TRBV14 with TRBJ1-1; 9 bases match TRBD1. Unmatched junction bases numbered 11, after V lost 4 bases and J lost 5 bases. The CDR3 loop spans 16 amino acids. Germline lookup yields CDR1 SGHDN and CDR2 FVKESK.